This TCR beta chain comes out of a study of cytomegalovirus exposure and HLA in healthy donors. The study, taken as a whole, reports: Information on immune exposure was restricted to one variable (CMV serostatus). There were about 160 TCR beta chains listed as cytomegalovirus-associated. Productive rates of about 90% or about 30% were seen for most TCR beta V segments in an earlier analysis. In vitro, three CMV-associated chains proved specific for CMV antigens.

Note on this clone: Its antigen is undetermined.

The CDR3 spans 11 residues. Germline assignment: CDR1 ENHRY and CDR2 SYGVKD. J gave up 6 bases and V 8 bases, and 4 bases lay outside the gene matches. PCR amplification relied on 60 Vbeta primers (plus 13 Jbeta primers). Some clones are missing from TCRdb's copy, which holds only in-frame ones; the method was immunoSEQ multiplex PCR. Of 110,000 or so clones listed, approximately 80% are singletons. The TCR comes from a woman between 18 and 30 years old in good health and CMV-seronegative. Sequencing was done on a sample of PBMCs. The V call is TRBV10-3, the J call TRBJ2-7; 7 nucleotides line up with TRBD2. The CDR3 DNA follows: TGTGCCATCGGGGGGGGAAGCGAGCAGTACGTC. Protein: CAIGGGSEQYV.